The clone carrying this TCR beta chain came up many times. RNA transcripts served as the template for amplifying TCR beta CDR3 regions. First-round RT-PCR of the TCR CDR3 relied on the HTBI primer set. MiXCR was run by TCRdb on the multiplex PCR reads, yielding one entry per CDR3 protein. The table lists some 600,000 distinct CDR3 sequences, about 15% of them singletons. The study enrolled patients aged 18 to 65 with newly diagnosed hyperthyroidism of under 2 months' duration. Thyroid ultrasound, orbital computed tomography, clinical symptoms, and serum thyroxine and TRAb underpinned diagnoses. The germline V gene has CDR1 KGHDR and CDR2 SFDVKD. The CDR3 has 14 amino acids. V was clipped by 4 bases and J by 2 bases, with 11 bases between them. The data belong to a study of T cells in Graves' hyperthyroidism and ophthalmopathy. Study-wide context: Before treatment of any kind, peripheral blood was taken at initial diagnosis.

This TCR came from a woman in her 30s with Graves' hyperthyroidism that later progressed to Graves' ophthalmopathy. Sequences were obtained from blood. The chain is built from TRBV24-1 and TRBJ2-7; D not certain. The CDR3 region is CATSDVRAAYEQYF. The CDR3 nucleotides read TGTGCCACCAGTGACGTCCGGGCAGCCTACGAGCAGTACTTC.